A selection of T cell receptor beta chains follows, all from one sample in a study of blood T cell repertoires in COVID-19. TCRdb's table, derived via immunoSEQ multiplex PCR, lists solely in-frame clones and lacks some. This sample has around 470,000 clones; 89% occur once, and the top ten carry approximately 0.9%. The sequenced sample consisted of peripheral blood. The receptor source for this set is a young man with COVID-19, enrolled during active disease. Both conserved end residues are trimmed from each CDR3.

V	J	CDR3
TRBV7-2	TRBJ2-1	ASNNVLAGEQF
TRBV6-2/TRBV6-3	TRBJ2-7	ASSYSRYEQY
TRBV7-9	TRBJ2-7	ASSAVGTGGHEQY
TRBV11-2	TRBJ2-7	ASSLIWDKTYEQY
TRBV6-1	TRBJ1-1	ASSDHTEAF
TRBV6-5	TRBJ1-1	ASSSATGNTEAF
TRBV20-1	TRBJ2-1	SARESLEQF
TRBV7-3	TRBJ2-4	ASTNATGLTGRVGKTNIQY
TRBV29-1	TRBJ2-4	SVVPDTNIQY
TRBV27	TRBJ2-1	ASSFDGEVDEQF
TRBV19	TRBJ2-1	ASSPTGLAGVNYNEQF
TRBV28	TRBJ2-5	ASSPGLAEQETQY
TRBV6-5	TRBJ2-7	ASRTGRSSYEQY
TRBV14	TRBJ1-2	ASSQGTVGYT
TRBV13	TRBJ1-6	ASSSAGGTRSPLH
TRBV10-3	TRBJ2-1	AIEERPHNEQF
TRBV7-9	TRBJ2-3	ASSLALAIPPDTQY
TRBV2	TRBJ2-1	ASSGLAGGPGLNEQF
TRBV6-5	TRBJ1-4	ASTKQFFEKLF
TRBV6-5	TRBJ2-1	ASSKARTGVNEQF
TRBV5-3	TRBJ1-4	ARSTSGPTNEKLF
TRBV11-2	TRBJ2-3	ASSLWGPTDTQY
TRBV18	TRBJ2-1	ASSPPSGSEQF
TRBV4-2	TRBJ2-7	ASSQDISRAGAAYEQY
TRBV30	TRBJ1-4	AWSVLGLGEKLF
TRBV25-1	TRBJ2-7	ASSPPSVYEQY
TRBV6-5	TRBJ1-4	ASSLTLATNEKLF
TRBV7-3	TRBJ2-1	ASSLAGASGYNEQF
TRBV25-1	TRBJ1-1	ASSENRLTTEAF
TRBV20-1	TRBJ1-1	SASSGGGGNTEAF
TRBV4-1	TRBJ1-6	ASSQDQEDNSPLH
TRBV19	TRBJ1-2	ATLSYGYT
TRBV2	TRBJ1-4	ASSEGVTNEKLF
TRBV28	TRBJ2-1	ASSDPPGTSGSNEQF
TRBV2	TRBJ2-7	ASRISGGLKWQY
TRBV2	TRBJ1-4	ASSEGGGRGEKLF
TRBV25-1	TRBJ2-5	ASSFSGTGAQY
TRBV5-1	TRBJ1-4	ASSRDSTNEKLF
TRBV3-1/TRBV3-2	TRBJ2-7	ASSLGGVPSYEQY
TRBV19	TRBJ2-1	ASQVGTSSYNEQF
TRBV7-2	TRBJ2-3	ASSLVGAGADTQY
TRBV27	TRBJ2-6	ASSSFTVAGAGANVLT
TRBV11-1	TRBJ1-1	ASSFGVGGATEAF
TRBV5-3	TRBJ2-7	ARSPLEGVGSSYEQY
TRBV5-5	TRBJ1-2	ASSQQGARGPYT